This TCR beta chain comes out of a study of blood T cell repertoires in COVID-19. Study as a whole: Researchers got acute and convalescent COVID-19 samples from the United States, Italy and Spain. T cells, B-cell-depleted T cells, or PBMCs supplied cDNA or gDNA.

Germline V gene lookup returns CDR1 MGHRA and CDR2 YSYEKL. This CDR3 is built from 11 residues. V was clipped by 1 base and J by 7 bases, with 2 bases between them. In the source study's methods: Reference gene primer amplification gave nucleated cell count estimates. Assay used: immunoSEQ multiplex PCR; TCRdb lists only in-frame clones, some missing. The V and J calls and clone size come from that table; D and trimming were worked out from the DNA. The data hold around 250,000 clones, with approximately 90% observed a single time. The gene calls are TRBV4-1 and TRBJ2-4; D is undetermined. The receptor comes from a man younger than 30 with active or convalescent COVID-19. The source material was peripheral blood. The CDR3, as DNA: TGCGCCAGCAGCCAAGCGAACATTCAGTACTTC. Its protein is CASSQANIQYF.